Following are 20 T cell receptor beta chains from one sample sequenced in a study of blood T cell repertoires in COVID-19. Using immunoSEQ multiplex PCR, the repertoire was profiled, and TCRdb retains in-frame clones only, with some absent. The sample has about 76,000 clones, 82% seen once. Sequenced: peripheral blood. These receptors were obtained from a human donor in a cohort sampled during active COVID-19.

The chain uses TRBV9 and TRBJ2-7; 9 bases match TRBD1. Per germline, CDR1 SGDLS and CDR2 YYNGEE. Losses at the gene ends were 3 bases for V and 2 bases for J; bases not matched to a gene: 3. The CDR3 covers 14 residues. This CDR3 is CASSAGQGTYEQYF. DNA of the CDR3: TGTGCCAGCAGCGCCGGACAGGGGACCTACGAGCAGTACTTC.

V is TRBV7-6 and J is TRBJ2-1, with D perhaps matching TRBD1 (6 bases). V was trimmed by 4 bases and J by 5 bases, leaving 18 bases between them. The germline V gene encodes CDR1 SGHVS and CDR2 FNYEAQ. The length of the CDR3 is 16 residues. This CDR3 reads CASSSAGDPEHNEQFF. The CDR3 DNA follows: TGTGCCAGCAGCTCCGCAGGGGACCCCGAACACAATGAGCAGTTCTTC.

Points on this clone: This sample includes further DNA sequences coding for the same CDR3. The CDR3 is CASSLGQGLSYEQYF. DNA for the CDR3: TGCGCCAGCAGCCTGGGACAGGGGCTATCCTACGAGCAGTACTTC. J is TRBJ2-7 and V is TRBV5-1; 10 bases line up with TRBD1. The J segment lost 1 base and the V segment lost 4 bases, leaving 5 bases of the junction unmatched. This CDR3 comprises 15 residues. Germline assignment: CDR1 SGHRS and CDR2 YFSETQ.

CDR3 sequence: CASSLFGRANNEQFF. The CDR3 DNA sequence: TGTGCCAGCAGCTTATTCGGTCGTGCGAACAATGAGCAGTTCTTC. The chain is built from TRBV7-3 and TRBJ2-1; D gene uncertain. Trimming shortened V by 2 bases and J by 5 bases, and 13 bases separated the two germline ends. Per the germline V gene, CDR1 is SGHTA and CDR2 is FQGTGA. The CDR3 has 15 residues. The full variable domain, in which reference TRBV7-3 and TRBJ2-1 provide the parts outside the CDR3, is GAGVSQTPSNKVTEKGKYVELRCDPISGHTALYWYRQSLGQGPEFLIYFQGTGAADDSGLPNDRFFAVRPEGSVSTLKIQRTERGDSAVYLCASSLFGRANNEQFFGPGTRLTVL.

The sample holds a few counts of this clone. The rearrangement joins TRBV5-1 to TRBJ1-1; D not certain. Trimming left V 0 bases short and J 4 bases short, with 13 bases between. CDR1 and CDR2 from the germline V gene are SGHRS and YFSETQ. CDR3 size: 15 residues. The CDR3 nucleotides read TGCGCCAGCAGCTTGGTGGGAGGGCGAGGCACTGAAGCTTTCTTT. Translated, it gives CASSLVGGRGTEAFF. The full variable domain, rest sourced from reference TRBV5-1 and TRBJ1-1, is KAGVTQTPRYLIKTRGQQVTLSCSPISGHRSVSWYQQTPGQGLQFLFEYFSETQRNKGNFPGRFSGRQFSNSRSEMNVSTLELGDSALYLCASSLVGGRGTEAFFGQGTRLTVV.

The V gene is TRBV5-1, the J gene TRBJ2-3, with TRBD2 as a possible D gene (6 bases). Between the trimmed V and J ends, which lost 0 bases and 4 bases, there was a span of 9 bases. Germline CDR1 SGHRS, CDR2 YFSETQ. The CDR3 is 14 amino acids. The CDR3 spells CASSLVWGADTQYF. The DNA of the CDR3 is TGCGCCAGCAGCTTGGTTTGGGGGGCAGATACGCAGTATTTT. The full variable domain, completed using reference TRBV5-1 and TRBJ2-3, is KAGVTQTPRYLIKTRGQQVTLSCSPISGHRSVSWYQQTPGQGLQFLFEYFSETQRNKGNFPGRFSGRQFSNSRSEMNVSTLELGDSALYLCASSLVWGADTQYFGPGTRLTVL.

This rearrangement joins TRBV28 to TRBJ2-7; the D is unclear. This CDR3 contains 14 residues. Trimming pared 8 bases from V and 0 bases from J, leaving 14 bases between. Germline CDR1 MDHEN, CDR2 SYDVKM. The CDR3 loop is CASSTLSSSYEQYF. DNA for the CDR3: TGTGCCAGCTCCACCCTTTCTAGCTCCTACGAGCAGTACTTC.

This clone was detected a few times. This chain uses TRBV7-2 with TRBJ1-2, with TRBD1 identical over 9 bases. Germline values: CDR1 SGHTA, CDR2 FQGNSA. With 4 bases clipped from V and 6 bases from J, the junction kept 3 bases outside the gene matches. The CDR3 contains 13 residues. The CDR3, as DNA: TGTGCCAGCAGCTACAGGGGGCTAGATGGCTACACCTTC. Amino acids: CASSYRGLDGYTF.

This clone was recorded a few times. The J gene is TRBJ2-7, the V gene TRBV2, with D tentatively TRBD1 (6 bases). Looked up from germline, CDR1 is SNHLY and CDR2 is FYNNEI. The CDR3 has 13 amino acids. V was trimmed by 7 bases and J by 0 bases, leaving 10 bases between them. The CDR3 reads CASIPDSSYEQYF. CDR3 bases: TGTGCCAGCATCCCGGACAGCTCCTACGAGCAGTACTTC.

This clone was recorded a few times. The chain employs TRBV10-3 and TRBJ2-3; 8 positions match TRBD2. Germline lookup yields CDR1 ENHRY and CDR2 SYGVKD. The CDR3 runs 15 residues. The J segment lost 0 bases and the V segment lost 6 bases, leaving 5 bases of the junction unmatched. The CDR3 DNA reads TGTGCCATCAGCCAGCCTAGCGGGAGCACAGATACGCAGTATTTT. Its translation is CAISQPSGSTDTQYF.

V is TRBV30 and J is TRBJ2-3; D perhaps matches TRBD1 (6 bases). The V and J ends lost 0 bases and 1 base respectively, with 11 bases between them. CDR1 GTSNPN and CDR2 SVGIG come from the germline V gene (reference sequence). The CDR3 runs 15 residues. The chain's CDR3 is CAWSVRWGRTDTQYF. The CDR3 DNA follows: TGTGCCTGGAGTGTACGGTGGGGGCGCACAGATACGCAGTATTTT.

This clone was observed a handful of times. The chain carries TRBV29-1 and TRBJ2-7, with 10 bases aligning to TRBD2. Looked up from germline, CDR1 is SQVTM and CDR2 is ANQGSEA. The CDR3 is made up of 15 amino acids. The V segment lost 5 bases and the J segment 1 base; nucleotides outside the gene matches: 8. The CDR3 DNA sequence: TGCAGCGTTTCCCTTGGACTAGCGGTGTCCTACGAGCAGTACTTC. Amino acid sequence: CSVSLGLAVSYEQYF.

The chain is built from TRBV3-1 (or the pseudogene TRBV3-2) and TRBJ1-2; D is ambiguous. Trimming shortened V by 0 bases and J by 13 bases, and 12 bases separated the two germline ends. The germline V gene has CDR1 LGHDT and CDR2 YNNKEL (reference sequence). The length of the CDR3 is 12 residues. The CDR3 loop is CASSQEWLHPTF. CDR3 DNA: TGTGCCAGCAGCCAAGAATGGCTGCATCCCACCTTC.

The CDR3 sequence is CASSQVPGNEQYF. CDR3 sequence (DNA): TGCGCCAGCAGCCAGGTCCCCGGGAACGAGCAGTACTTC. The chain is built from TRBV4-1 and TRBJ2-7, with D perhaps matching TRBD2 (5 bases). V gave up 3 bases and J gave up 5 bases, with 11 bases separating them. Germline V gene lookup returns CDR1 MGHRA and CDR2 YSYEKL. This CDR3 region has 13 residues.

The chain joins TRBV7-2 to TRBJ2-7; TRBD1 agrees at 11 bases. CDR1 and CDR2 (germline): SGHTA, FQGNSA. This CDR3 spans 18 amino acids. The J segment lost 3 bases and the V segment lost 6 bases, leaving 16 bases of the junction unmatched. This chain's CDR3 is CASSSPGQGGPAHYEQYF. The CDR3 region has the DNA TGTGCCAGCAGTTCCCCGGGACAGGGGGGACCTGCCCACTACGAGCAGTACTTC.

The DNA of the CDR3 is TGTGCCAGCAGCCAGGGATTTGGGGCGAATGGAAACACCATATATTTT. Translation: CASSQGFGANGNTIYF. The chain links TRBV5-4 to TRBJ1-3, with a tentative D call TRBD1 (5 bases). The CDR3 has 16 residues. Germline V gene sequence: CDR1 SGHNT, CDR2 YYREEE (reference sequence). Trimming shortened V by 4 bases and J by 3 bases, and 17 bases separated the two germline ends.

In this sample, this clone turned up once. This chain joins TRBV7-6 and TRBJ2-1; no clear D. There are 15 residues in the CDR3. The germline V gene has CDR1 SGHVS and CDR2 FNYEAQ. Trimming took 1 base from V and 0 from J, leaving 7 bases between them. The CDR3 DNA is TGTGCCAGCAGCTTAGGATACTCCTCCTACAATGAGCAGTTCTTC. As protein: CASSLGYSSYNEQFF.

The V call is TRBV14, the J call TRBJ2-7; no definite D call. The germline V gene has CDR1 SGHDN and CDR2 FVKESK. This CDR3 has 16 amino acids. V was clipped by 1 base and J by 9 bases, with 22 bases between them. DNA for the CDR3: TGTGCCAGCAGCCAAGTAGGAGCTTTGCCCTATACGAGGCAGTACTTC. As protein: CASSQVGALPYTRQYF.

This chain uses TRBV19 with TRBJ2-6; tentatively, D is TRBD1 (5 bases). CDR1 is LNHDA and CDR2 is SQIVND in the germline V gene (reference sequence). The CDR3 extends over 14 amino acids. Trimming cost V 6 bases and J 5 bases, with 11 bases left between them. CDR3 nucleotide sequence: TGTGCCAGTAGCGAACAGGTCCGGGCCAACGTCCTGACTTTC. Translation: CASSEQVRANVLTF.

A few counts support this clone. This chain links TRBV19 with TRBJ1-2; D possibly corresponds to TRBD1 (5 bases). CDR1 is LNHDA and CDR2 is SQIVND in the germline V gene (reference sequence). V dropped 5 bases and J dropped 5 bases, with 15 bases sitting between them. CDR3 size: 14 residues. Here the CDR3 DNA reads TGTGCCAGTAGTCCCCGAACAGGTCGGTATGGCTACACCTTC. This sequence encodes CASSPRTGRYGYTF.